This T cell receptor (beta chain) is drawn from a study of blood T cell repertoires in COVID-19. V was pared by 6 bases and J by 2 bases, with 16 bases between. CDR3 length: 15 residues. Germline V CDR1 and CDR2: KGHSH, LQKENI. The repertoire was sequenced with immunoSEQ multiplex PCR; TCRdb's copy has only in-frame clones and lacks some. The repertoire includes some 250,000 clones, roughly 80% of them detected once, and approximately 7.2% sits in the top ten. The source of this sequence is a woman aged 80 or older with acute or convalescent COVID-19. The rearrangement joins TRBV18 to TRBJ1-2; weak D call: TRBD1 (5 bases). Sequences were obtained from peripheral blood. The CDR3 bases are TGTGCCAGCTCTCTTCCGGGAGGGGAGAACTATGGCTACACCTTC. Residues: CASSLPGGENYGYTF.